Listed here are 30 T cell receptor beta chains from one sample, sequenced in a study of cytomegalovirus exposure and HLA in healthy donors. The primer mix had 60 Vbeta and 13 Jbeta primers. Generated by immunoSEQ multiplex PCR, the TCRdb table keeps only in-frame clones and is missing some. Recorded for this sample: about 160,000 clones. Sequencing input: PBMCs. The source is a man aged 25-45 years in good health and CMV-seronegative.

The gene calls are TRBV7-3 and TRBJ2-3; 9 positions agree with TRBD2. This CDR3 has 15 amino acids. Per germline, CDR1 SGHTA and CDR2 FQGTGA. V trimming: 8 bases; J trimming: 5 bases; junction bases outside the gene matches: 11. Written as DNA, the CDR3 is TGTGCCAGCGGCGCGGGGGGGGGCAGGAAAGATACGCAGTATTTT. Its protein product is CASGAGGGRKDTQYF.

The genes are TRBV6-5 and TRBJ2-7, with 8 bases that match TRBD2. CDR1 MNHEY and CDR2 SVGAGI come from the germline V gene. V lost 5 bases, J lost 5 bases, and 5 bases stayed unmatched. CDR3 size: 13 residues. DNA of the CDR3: TGTGCCAGCAGTCGGACTAGCCGCGACGAGCAGTACTTC. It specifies CASSRTSRDEQYF.

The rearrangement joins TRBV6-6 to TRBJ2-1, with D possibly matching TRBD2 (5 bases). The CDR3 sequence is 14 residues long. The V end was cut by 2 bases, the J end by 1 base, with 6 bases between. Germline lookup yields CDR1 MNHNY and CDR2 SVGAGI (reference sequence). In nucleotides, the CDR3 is TGTGCCAGCAGTTACCCGGGGTCCTACAATGAGCAGTTCTTC. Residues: CASSYPGSYNEQFF.

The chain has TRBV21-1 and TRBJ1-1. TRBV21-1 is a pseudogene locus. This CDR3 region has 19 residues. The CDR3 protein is CASSWRAIWRDCVNTEAFF. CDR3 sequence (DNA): TGTGCCAGCAGCTGGAGGGCGATCTGGAGAGATTGCGTGAACACTGAAGCTTTCTTT.

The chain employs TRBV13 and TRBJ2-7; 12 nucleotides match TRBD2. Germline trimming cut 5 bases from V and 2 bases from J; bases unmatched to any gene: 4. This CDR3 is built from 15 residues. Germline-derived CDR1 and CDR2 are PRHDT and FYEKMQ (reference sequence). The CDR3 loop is CASSRGLAGTYEQYF. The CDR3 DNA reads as TGTGCCAGCAGCAGAGGACTAGCGGGAACCTACGAGCAGTACTTC.

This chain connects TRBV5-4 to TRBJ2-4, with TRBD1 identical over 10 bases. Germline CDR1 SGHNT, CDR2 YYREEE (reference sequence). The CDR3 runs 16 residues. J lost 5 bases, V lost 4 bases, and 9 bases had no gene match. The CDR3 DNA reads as TGTGCCAGCAGCGGGACTATCGGGACAGGGGAAAACATTCAGTACTTC. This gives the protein CASSGTIGTGENIQYF.

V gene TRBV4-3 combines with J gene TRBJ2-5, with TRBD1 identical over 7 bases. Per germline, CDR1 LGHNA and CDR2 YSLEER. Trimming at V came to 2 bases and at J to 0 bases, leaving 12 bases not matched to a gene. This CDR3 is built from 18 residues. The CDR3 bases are TGCGCCAGCAGCCAACGGGGAAGACAGGGATCCTACCAAGAGACCCAGTACTTC. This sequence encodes CASSQRGRQGSYQETQYF.

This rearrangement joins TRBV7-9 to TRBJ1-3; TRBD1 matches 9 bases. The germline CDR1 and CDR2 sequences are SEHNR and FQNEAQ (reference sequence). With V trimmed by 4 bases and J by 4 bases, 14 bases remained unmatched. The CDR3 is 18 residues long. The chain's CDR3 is CASSSGILTGTGGNTIYF. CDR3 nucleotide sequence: TGTGCCAGCAGCTCCGGCATACTCACCGGGACAGGGGGAAACACCATATATTTT.

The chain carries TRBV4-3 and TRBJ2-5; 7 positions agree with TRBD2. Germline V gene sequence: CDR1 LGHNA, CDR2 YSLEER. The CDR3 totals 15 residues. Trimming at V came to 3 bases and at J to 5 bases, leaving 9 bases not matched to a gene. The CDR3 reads CASSQEGGSGETQYF. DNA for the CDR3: TGCGCCAGCAGCCAGGAGGGCGGGAGCGGGGAGACCCAGTACTTC.

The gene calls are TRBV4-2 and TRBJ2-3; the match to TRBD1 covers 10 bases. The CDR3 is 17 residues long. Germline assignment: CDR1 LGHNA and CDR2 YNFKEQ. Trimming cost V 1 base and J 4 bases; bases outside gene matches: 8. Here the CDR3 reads CASSQGGDRGGPDTQYF. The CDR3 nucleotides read TGTGCCAGCAGCCAAGGTGGGGACAGGGGTGGGCCAGATACGCAGTATTTT.

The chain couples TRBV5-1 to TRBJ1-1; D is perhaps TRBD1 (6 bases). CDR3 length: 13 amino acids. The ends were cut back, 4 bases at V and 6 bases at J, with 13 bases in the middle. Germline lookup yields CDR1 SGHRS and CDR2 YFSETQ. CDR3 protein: CASSGGQFAEAFF. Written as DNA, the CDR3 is TGCGCCAGCAGCGGAGGACAGTTCGCTGAAGCTTTCTTT.

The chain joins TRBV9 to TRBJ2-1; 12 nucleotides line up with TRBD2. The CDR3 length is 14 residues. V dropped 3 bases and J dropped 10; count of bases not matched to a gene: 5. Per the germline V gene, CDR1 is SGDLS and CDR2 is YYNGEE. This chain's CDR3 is CASSARLAGVEQFF. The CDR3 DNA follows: TGTGCCAGCAGCGCTCGACTAGCGGGAGTCGAGCAGTTCTTC.

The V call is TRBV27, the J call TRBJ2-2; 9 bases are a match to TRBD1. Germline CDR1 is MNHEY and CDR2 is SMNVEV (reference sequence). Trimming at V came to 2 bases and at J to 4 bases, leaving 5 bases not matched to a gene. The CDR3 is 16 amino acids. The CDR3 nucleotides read TGTGCCAGCAGTTTAGAGGGACAGGGCGGCACCGGGGAGCTGTTTTTT. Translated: CASSLEGQGGTGELFF.

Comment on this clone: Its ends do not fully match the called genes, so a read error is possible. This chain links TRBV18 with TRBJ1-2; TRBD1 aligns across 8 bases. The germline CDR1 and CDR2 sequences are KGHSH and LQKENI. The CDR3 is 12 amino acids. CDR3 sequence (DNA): TGTGCCAGCTCAACGCCGGGACAGGTTTCCTCCTTC. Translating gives CASSTPGQVSSF.

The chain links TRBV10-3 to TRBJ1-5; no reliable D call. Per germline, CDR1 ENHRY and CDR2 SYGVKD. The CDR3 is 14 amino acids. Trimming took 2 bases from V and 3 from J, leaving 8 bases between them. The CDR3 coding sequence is TGTGCCATCAGTGAGCTACCGGTCAATCAGCCCCAGCATTTT. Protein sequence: CAISELPVNQPQHF.

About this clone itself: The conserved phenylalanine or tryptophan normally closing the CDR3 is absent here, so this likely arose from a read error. The CDR3 DNA follows: TGTGCCAGCAGCTCCTGGACTAGCGGGAGTGGGAGGGAGCAGTACTCC. This codes for CASSSWTSGSGREQYS. The rearrangement links TRBV7-9 to TRBJ2-7; TRBD2 agrees at 13 bases. Germline CDR1 SEHNR, CDR2 FQNEAQ (reference sequence). The CDR3 consists of 16 residues. Trimming cost V 4 bases and J 7 bases; bases outside gene matches: 10.

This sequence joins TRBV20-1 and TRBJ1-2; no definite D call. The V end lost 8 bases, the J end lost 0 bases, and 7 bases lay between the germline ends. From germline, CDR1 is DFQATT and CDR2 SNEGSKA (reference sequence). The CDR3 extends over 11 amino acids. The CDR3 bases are TGCAGTCGAATAGCTAACTATGGCTACACCTTC. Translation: CSRIANYGYTF.

The CDR3: CASSRPPGVGETQYF. The CDR3 nucleotides read TGTGCCAGCAGCCGTCCCCCGGGAGTTGGAGAGACCCAGTACTTC. This chain links TRBV7-2 with TRBJ2-5, with D possibly being TRBD2 (6 bases). The CDR3 is 15 amino acids. Germline CDR1 is SGHTA and CDR2 is FQGNSA. Trimming removed 5 bases at V and 4 bases at J, with 17 bases between.

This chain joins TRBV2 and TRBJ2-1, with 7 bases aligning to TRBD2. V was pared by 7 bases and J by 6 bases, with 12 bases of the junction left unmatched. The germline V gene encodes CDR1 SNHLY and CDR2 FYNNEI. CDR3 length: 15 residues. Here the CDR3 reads CASTEGGLGVNEQFF. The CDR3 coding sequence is TGTGCCAGCACCGAAGGTGGACTAGGGGTCAATGAGCAGTTCTTC.

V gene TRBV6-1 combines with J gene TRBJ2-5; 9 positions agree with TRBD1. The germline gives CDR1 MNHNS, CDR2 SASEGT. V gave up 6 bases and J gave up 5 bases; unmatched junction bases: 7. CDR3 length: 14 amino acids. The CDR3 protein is CASRGQGLKETQYF. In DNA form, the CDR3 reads TGTGCCAGCAGGGGACAGGGTTTGAAGGAGACCCAGTACTTC.

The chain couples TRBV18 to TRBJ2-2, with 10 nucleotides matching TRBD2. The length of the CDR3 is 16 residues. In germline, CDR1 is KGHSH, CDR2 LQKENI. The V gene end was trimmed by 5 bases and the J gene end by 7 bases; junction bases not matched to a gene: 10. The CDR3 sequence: CASSAPETSGLGELFF. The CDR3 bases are TGTGCCAGCTCAGCCCCGGAGACTAGCGGGCTCGGGGAGCTGTTTTTT. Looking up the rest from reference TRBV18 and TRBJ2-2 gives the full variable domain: NAGVMQNPRHLVRRRGQEARLRCSPMKGHSHVYWYRQLPEEGLKFMVYLQKENIIDESGMPKERFSAEFPKEGPSILRIQQVVRGDSAAYFCASSAPETSGLGELFFGEGSRLTVL.

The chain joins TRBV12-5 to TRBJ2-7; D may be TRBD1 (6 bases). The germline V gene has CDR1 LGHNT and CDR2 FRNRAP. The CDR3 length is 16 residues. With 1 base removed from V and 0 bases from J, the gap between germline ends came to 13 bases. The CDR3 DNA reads TGTGCTAGTGGTTTGGCCCCTCCGGACAGCTCCTACGAGCAGTACTTC. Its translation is CASGLAPPDSSYEQYF.

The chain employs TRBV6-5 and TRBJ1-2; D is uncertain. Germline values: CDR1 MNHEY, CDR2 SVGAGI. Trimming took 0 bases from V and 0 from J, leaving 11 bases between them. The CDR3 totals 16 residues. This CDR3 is CASSYSGGYSNYGYTF. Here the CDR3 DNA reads TGTGCCAGCAGTTACTCTGGCGGCTATTCTAACTATGGCTACACCTTC.

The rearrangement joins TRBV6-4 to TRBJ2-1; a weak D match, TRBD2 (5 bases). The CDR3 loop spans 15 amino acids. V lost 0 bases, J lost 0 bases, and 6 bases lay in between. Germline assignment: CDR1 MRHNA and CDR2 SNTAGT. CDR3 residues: CASSDSRDSYNEQFF. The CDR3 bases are TGTGCCAGCAGTGACTCGAGGGACTCCTACAATGAGCAGTTCTTC.

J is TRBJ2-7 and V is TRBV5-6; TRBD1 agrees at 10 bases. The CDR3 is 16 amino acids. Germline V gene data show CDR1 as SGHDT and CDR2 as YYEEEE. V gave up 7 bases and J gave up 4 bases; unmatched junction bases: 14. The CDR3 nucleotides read TGTGCCAGCCTTTTGTCTTCGGGGACAGGGGAATACGAGCAGTACTTC. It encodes CASLLSSGTGEYEQYF.

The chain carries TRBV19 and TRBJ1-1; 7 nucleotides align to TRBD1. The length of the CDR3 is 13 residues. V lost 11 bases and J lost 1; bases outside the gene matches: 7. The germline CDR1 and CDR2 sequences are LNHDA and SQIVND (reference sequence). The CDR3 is CAGRDRANTEAFF. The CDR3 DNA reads TGTGCCGGGCGTGACAGGGCGAACACTGAAGCTTTCTTT. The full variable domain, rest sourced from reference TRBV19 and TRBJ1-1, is DGGITQSPKYLFRKEGQNVTLSCEQNLNHDAMYWYRQDPGQGLRLIYYSQIVNDFQKGDIAEGYSVSREKKESFPLTVTSAQKNPTAFYLCAGRDRANTEAFFGQGTRLTVV.

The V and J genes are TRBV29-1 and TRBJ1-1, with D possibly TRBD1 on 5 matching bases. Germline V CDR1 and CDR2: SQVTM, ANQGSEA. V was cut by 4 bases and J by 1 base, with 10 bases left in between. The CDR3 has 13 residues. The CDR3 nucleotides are TGCAGCGTTGGGGGCCAGGGGAACACTGAAGCTTTCTTT. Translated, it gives CSVGGQGNTEAFF.

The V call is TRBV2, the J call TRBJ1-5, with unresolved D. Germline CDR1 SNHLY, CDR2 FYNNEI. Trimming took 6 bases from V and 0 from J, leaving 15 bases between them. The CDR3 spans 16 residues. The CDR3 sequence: CASSRERVNSNQPQHF. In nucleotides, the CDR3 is TGTGCCAGCAGCCGAGAGCGGGTAAATAGCAATCAGCCCCAGCATTTT.

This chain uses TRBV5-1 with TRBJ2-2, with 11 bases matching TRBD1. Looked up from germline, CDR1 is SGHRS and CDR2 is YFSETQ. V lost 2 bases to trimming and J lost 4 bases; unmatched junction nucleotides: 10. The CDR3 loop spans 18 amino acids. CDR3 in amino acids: CASSFSTTGTGGTGELFF. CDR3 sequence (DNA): TGCGCCAGCAGCTTTTCAACAACCGGGACAGGGGGCACCGGGGAGCTGTTTTTT. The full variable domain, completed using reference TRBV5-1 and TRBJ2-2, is KAGVTQTPRYLIKTRGQQVTLSCSPISGHRSVSWYQQTPGQGLQFLFEYFSETQRNKGNFPGRFSGRQFSNSRSEMNVSTLELGDSALYLCASSFSTTGTGGTGELFFGEGSRLTVL.

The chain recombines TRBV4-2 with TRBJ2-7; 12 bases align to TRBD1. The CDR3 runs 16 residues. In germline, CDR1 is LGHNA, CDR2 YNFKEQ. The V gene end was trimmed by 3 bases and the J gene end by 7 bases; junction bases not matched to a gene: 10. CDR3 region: CASSHPAGQGAREQYF. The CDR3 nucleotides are TGTGCCAGCAGCCACCCGGCGGGACAGGGGGCGCGGGAGCAGTACTTC.